Sequencing of this T cell receptor beta chain was carried out in a study of cytomegalovirus exposure and HLA in healthy donors. General study findings and limits: The authors listed 164 TCR beta chains as cytomegalovirus-associated.

With 60 Vbeta and 13 Jbeta primers, the PCR was carried out. In the source study's methods: Later, tens of millions of unique TCR beta chains were counted in an analysis, and roughly 11 million of them were shared. TCRdb's copy holds only in-frame clones and misses some; the assay was immunoSEQ multiplex PCR. V, J and clone size reflect that table, while D and trimming were determined from the DNA. This sample has fewer than 200,000 clones, with roughly 80% found just once. V was pared by 5 bases and J by 0 bases, with 8 bases of the junction left unmatched. The germline V gene encodes CDR1 SEHNR and CDR2 FQNEAQ (reference sequence). The CDR3 loop spans 16 amino acids. On this clone itself: Its target is not known.

This receptor was taken from a woman between 50 and 59 years old in good health and CMV-seronegative. Sequenced sample: PBMCs. V is TRBV7-9 and J is TRBJ2-3; TRBD1 aligns across 7 bases. CDR3 nucleotides: TGTGCCAGCAGCCCATTCCGACAGGGAAGCACAGATACGCAGTATTTT. Its translation: CASSPFRQGSTDTQYF.